This TCR beta chain is drawn from a study of blood T cell repertoires in COVID-19. Turning to the study itself: The samples span acute and convalescent COVID-19 from the United States, Italy and Spain. T cells, B-cell-depleted T cells, or PBMCs supplied cDNA or gDNA.

Participant ages covered roughly 18 to 89 years across 20 to 30 US areas. Only in-frame clones appear in the TCRdb table, and some are missing; sequencing was by immunoSEQ multiplex PCR. The sample comprises under 400,000 clones, around nine tenths of which are singletons, and approximately 1% rests with the top ten. The sequence derives from a woman aged 25 to 39 who had been exposed to COVID-19. Sequenced sample: PBMCs or T cells enriched from blood (not recorded which).

This chain's CDR3 is CASSMGGRPSEAFF. CDR3 coding DNA: TGTGCCAGTAGTATGGGTGGGCGACCAAGTGAAGCTTTCTTT. This sequence joins TRBV19 and TRBJ1-1; no clear D. The CDR3 is 14 amino acids. V lost 3 bases, J lost 7 bases, and 15 bases lay in between. Per the germline V gene, CDR1 is LNHDA and CDR2 is SQIVND (reference sequence).